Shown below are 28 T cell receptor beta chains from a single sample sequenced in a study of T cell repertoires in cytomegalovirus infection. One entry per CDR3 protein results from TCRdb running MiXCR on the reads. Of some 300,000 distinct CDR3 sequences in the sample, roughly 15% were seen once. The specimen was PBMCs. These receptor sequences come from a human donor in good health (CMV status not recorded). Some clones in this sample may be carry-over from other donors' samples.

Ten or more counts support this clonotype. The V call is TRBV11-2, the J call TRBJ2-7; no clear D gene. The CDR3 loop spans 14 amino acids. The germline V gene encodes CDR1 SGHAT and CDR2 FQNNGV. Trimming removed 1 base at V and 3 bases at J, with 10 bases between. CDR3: CASSLVGFGYEQYF. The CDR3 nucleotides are TGTGCCAGCAGCTTAGTGGGTTTTGGCTACGAGCAGTACTTC.

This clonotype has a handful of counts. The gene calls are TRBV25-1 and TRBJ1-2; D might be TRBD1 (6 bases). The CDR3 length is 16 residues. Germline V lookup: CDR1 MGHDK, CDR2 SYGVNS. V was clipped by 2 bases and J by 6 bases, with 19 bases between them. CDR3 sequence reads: CASSEINLQGPHGYTF. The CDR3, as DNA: TGTGCCAGCAGTGAAATTAATCTCCAGGGGCCCCATGGCTACACCTTC.

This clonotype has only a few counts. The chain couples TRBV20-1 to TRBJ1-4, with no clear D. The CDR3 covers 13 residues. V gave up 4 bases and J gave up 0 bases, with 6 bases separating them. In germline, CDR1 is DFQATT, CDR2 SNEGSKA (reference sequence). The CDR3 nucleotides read TGCAGTGCTACGGTTGCAACTAATGAAAAACTGTTTTTT. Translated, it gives CSATVATNEKLFF.

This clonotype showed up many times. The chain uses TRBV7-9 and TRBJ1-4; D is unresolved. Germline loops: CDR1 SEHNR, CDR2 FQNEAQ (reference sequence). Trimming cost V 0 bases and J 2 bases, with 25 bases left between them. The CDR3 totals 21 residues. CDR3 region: CASSLATYGRVRGMTNEKLFF. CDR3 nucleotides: TGTGCCAGCAGCTTAGCCACATACGGACGGGTGAGAGGCATGACTAATGAAAAACTGTTTTTT.

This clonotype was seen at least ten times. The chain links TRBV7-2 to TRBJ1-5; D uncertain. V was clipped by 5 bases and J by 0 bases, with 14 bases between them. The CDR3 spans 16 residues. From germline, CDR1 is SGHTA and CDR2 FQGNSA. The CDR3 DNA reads TGTGCCAGCAGCCTAGAGGGTCATTATAGCAATCAGCCCCAGCATTTT. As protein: CASSLEGHYSNQPQHF. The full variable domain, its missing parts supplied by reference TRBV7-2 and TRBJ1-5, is GAGVSQSPSNKVTEKGKDVELRCDPISGHTALYWYRQSLGQGLEFLIYFQGNSAPDKSGLPSDRFSAERTGGSVSTLTIQRTQQEDSAVYLCASSLEGHYSNQPQHFGDGTRLSIL.

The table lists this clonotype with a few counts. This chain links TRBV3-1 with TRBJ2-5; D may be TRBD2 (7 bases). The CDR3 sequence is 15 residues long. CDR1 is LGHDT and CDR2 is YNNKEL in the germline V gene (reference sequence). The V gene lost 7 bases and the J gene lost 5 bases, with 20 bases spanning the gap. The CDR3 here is CASNPGRGADETQYF. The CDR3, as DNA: TGTGCCAGCAATCCGGGCCGGGGGGCTGACGAGACCCAGTACTTC.

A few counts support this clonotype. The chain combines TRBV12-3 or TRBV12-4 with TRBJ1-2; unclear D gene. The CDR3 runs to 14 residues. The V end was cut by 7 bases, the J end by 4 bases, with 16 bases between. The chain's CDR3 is CASTEDRRLYGYTF. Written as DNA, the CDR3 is TGTGCCAGCACTGAGGACCGGCGGCTCTATGGCTACACCTTC.

CDR3 nucleotide sequence: TGTGCCAGCAGCGCACCGATCCAGCAGCATTTT. The encoded protein is CASSAPIQQHF. V gene TRBV28 combines with J gene TRBJ1-5, with D unclear. V dropped 6 bases and J dropped 13 bases, with 13 bases sitting between them. The CDR3 spans 11 residues. Germline V lookup: CDR1 MDHEN, CDR2 SYDVKM.

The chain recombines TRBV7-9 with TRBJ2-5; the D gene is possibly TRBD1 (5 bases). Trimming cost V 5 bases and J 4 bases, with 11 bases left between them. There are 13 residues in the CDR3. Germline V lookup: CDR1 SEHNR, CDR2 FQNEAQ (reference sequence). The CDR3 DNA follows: TGTGCCAGCAGCGCGAACGACAGAGAGACCCAGTACTTC. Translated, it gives CASSANDRETQYF.

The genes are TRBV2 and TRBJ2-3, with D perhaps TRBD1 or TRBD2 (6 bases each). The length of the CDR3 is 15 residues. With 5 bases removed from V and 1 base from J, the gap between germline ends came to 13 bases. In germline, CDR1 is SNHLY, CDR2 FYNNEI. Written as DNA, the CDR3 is TGTGCCAGCAGTCGAGGGGGGTTCGGCACAGATACGCAGTATTTT. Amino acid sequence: CASSRGGFGTDTQYF.

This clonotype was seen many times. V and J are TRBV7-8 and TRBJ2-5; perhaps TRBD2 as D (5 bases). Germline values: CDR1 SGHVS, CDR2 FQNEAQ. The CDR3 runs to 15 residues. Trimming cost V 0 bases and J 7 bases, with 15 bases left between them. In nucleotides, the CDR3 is TGTGCCAGCAGCTTAGCTAGCGAGGCCCCCGGGACCCAGTACTTC. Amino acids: CASSLASEAPGTQYF.

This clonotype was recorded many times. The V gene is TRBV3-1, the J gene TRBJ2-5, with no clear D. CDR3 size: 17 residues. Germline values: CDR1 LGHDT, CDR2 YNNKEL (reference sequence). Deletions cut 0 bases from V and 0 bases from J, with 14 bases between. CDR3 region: CASSQDLGSSHQETQYF. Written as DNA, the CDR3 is TGTGCCAGCAGCCAAGATCTAGGAAGCAGCCACCAAGAGACCCAGTACTTC.

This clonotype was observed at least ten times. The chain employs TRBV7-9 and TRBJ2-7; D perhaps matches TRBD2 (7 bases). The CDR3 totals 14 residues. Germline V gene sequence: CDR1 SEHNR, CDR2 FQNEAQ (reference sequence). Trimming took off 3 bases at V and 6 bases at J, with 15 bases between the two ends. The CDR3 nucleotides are TGTGCCAGCAGCTTTGGTGGGGGGGCTCCCGAGCAGTACTTC. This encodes CASSFGGGAPEQYF.

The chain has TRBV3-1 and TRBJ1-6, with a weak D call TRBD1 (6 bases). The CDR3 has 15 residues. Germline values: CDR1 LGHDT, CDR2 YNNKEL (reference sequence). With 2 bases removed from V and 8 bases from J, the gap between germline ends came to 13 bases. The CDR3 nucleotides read TGTGCCAGCAGCCAACAGGGGCCTCGGGATTCACCCCTCCACTTT. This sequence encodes CASSQQGPRDSPLHF.

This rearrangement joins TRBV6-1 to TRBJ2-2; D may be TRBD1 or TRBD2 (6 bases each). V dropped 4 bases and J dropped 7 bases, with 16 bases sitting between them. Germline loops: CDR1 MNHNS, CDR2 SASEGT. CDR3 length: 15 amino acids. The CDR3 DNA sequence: TGTGCCAGCAGTGTAACGGGGGCAAACTTCGGGGAGCTGTTTTTT. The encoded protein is CASSVTGANFGELFF.

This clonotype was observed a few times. CDR3 sequence: CASSQGQFRSPLHF. Written as DNA, the CDR3 is TGCGCCAGCAGCCAAGGACAATTCCGGTCACCCCTCCACTTT. The genes are TRBV4-1 and TRBJ1-6; D is undetermined. This CDR3 region has 14 residues. Germline-derived CDR1 and CDR2 are MGHRA and YSYEKL. The V gene lost 1 base and the J gene lost 10 bases, with 11 bases spanning the gap.

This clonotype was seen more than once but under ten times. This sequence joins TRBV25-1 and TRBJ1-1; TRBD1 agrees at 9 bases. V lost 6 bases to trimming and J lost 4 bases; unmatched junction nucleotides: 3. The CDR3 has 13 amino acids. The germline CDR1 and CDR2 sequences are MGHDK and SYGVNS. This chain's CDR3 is CASRPTGGTEAFF. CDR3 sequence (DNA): TGTGCCAGCAGACCGACAGGGGGCACTGAAGCTTTCTTT.

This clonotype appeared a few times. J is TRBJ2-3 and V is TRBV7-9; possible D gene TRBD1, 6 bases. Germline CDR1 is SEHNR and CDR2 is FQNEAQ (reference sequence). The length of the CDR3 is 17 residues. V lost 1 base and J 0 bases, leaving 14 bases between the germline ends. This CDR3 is CASSLGDRRTSTDTQYF. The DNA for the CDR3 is TGTGCCAGCAGCTTAGGCGACAGGCGAACTAGCACAGATACGCAGTATTTT.

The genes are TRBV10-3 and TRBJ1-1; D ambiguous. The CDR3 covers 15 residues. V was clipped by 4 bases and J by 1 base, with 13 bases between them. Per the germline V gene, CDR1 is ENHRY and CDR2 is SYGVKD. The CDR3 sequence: CAISASRGSNTEAFF. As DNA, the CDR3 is TGTGCCATCAGTGCTAGTCGGGGATCGAACACTGAAGCTTTCTTT.

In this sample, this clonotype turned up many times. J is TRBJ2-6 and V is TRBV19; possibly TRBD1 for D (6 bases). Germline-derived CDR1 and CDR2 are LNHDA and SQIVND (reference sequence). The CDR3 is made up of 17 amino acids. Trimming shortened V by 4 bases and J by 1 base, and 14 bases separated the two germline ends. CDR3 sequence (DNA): TGTGCCAGTAGTAAACCAGGGGAGTTATCTGGGGCCAACGTCCTGACTTTC. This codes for CASSKPGELSGANVLTF.

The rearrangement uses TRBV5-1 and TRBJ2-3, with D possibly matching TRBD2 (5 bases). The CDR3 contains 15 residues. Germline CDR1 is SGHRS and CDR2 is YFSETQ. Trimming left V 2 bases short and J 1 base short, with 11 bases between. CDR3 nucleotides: TGCGCCAGCAGCTTACTTAACGGGGGCACAGATACGCAGTATTTT. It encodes CASSLLNGGTDTQYF.

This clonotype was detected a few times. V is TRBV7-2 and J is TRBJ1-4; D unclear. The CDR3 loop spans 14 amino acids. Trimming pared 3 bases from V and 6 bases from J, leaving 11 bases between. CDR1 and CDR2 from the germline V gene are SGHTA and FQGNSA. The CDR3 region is CASSFGSGDEKLFF. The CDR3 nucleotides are TGTGCCAGCAGCTTTGGCAGCGGGGATGAAAAACTGTTTTTT.

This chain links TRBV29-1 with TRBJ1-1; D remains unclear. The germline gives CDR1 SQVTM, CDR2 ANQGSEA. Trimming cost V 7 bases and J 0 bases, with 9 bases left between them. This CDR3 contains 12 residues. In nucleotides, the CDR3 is TGCAGCGGAGGCACAATGAACACTGAAGCTTTCTTT. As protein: CSGGTMNTEAFF.

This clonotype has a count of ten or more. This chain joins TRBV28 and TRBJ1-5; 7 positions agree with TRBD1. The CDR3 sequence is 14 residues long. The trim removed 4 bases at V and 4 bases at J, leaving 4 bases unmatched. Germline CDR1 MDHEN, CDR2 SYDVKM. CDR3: CASSWGQQNQPQHF. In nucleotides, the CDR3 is TGTGCCAGCAGTTGGGGACAGCAAAATCAGCCCCAGCATTTT.

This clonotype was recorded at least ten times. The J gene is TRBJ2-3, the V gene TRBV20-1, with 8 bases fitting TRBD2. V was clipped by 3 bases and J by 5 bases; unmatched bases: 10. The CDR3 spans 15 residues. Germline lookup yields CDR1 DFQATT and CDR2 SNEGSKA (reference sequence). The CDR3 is CSARRSGLEVDTQYF. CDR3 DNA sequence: TGCAGTGCTAGGAGGTCGGGACTAGAGGTAGATACGCAGTATTTT.

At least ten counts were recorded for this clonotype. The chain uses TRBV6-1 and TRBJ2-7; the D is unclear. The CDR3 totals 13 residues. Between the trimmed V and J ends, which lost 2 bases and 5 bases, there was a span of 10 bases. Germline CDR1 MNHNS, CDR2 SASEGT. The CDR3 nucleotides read TGTGCCAGCAGTGAATCCTCCCCTAACGAGCAGTACTTC. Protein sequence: CASSESSPNEQYF.

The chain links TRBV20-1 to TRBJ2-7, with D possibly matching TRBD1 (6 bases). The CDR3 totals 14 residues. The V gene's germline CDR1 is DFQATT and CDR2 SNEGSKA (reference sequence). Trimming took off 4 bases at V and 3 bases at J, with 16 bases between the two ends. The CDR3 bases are TGCAGTGCTACCCTGGGGGCAGCGAGCTACGAGCAGTACTTC. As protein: CSATLGAASYEQYF.

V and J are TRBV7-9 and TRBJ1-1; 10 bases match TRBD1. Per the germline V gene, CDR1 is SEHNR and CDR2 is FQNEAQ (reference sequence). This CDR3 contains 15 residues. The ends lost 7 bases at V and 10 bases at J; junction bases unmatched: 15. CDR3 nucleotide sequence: TGTGCCAGCACCCTTAGGGGCATCCGGGACAGGGGAGCTTTCTTT. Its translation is CASTLRGIRDRGAFF.